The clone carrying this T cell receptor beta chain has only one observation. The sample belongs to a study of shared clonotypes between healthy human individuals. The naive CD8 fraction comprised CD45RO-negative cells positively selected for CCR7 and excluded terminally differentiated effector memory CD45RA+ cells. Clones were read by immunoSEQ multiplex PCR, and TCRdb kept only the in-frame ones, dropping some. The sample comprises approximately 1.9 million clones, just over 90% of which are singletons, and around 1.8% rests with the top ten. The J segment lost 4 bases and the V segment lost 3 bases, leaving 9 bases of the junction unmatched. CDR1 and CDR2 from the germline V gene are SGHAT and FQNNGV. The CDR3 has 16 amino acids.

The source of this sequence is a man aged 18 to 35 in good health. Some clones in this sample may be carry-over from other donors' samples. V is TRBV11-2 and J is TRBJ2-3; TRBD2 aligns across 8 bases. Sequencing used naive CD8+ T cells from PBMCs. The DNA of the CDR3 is TGTGCCAGCAGCTTCCGGAGGCGGGAGGCCTCAGATACGCAGTATTTT. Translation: CASSFRRREASDTQYF. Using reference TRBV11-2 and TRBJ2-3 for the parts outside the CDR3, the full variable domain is EAGVAQSPRYKIIEKRQSVAFWCNPISGHATLYWYQQILGQGPKLLIQFQNNGVVDDSQLPKDRFSAERLKGVDSTLKIQPAKLEDSAVYLCASSFRRREASDTQYFGPGTRLTVL.